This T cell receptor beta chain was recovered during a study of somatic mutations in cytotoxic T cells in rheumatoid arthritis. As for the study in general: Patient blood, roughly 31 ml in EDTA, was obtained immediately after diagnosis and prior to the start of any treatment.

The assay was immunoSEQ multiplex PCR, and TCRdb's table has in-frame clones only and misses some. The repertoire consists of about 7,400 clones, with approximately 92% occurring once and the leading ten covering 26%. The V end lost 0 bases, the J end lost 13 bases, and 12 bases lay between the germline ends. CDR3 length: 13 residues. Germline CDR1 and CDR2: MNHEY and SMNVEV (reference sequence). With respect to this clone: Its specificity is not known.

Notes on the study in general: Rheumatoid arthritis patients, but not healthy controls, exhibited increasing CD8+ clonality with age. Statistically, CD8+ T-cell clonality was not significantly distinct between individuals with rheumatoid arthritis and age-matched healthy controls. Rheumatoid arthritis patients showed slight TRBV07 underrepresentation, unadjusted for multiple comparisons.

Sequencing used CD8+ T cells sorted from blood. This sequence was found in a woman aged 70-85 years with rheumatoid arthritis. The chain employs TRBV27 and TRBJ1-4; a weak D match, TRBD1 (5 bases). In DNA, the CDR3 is TGTGCCAGCAGTTTATCGTGGGGGGGAGGACTGTTTTTT. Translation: CASSLSWGGGLFF. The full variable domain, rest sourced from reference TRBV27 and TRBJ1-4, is EAQVTQNPRYLITVTGKKLTVTCSQNMNHEYMSWYRQDPGLGLRQIYYSMNVEVTDKGDVPEGYKVSRKEKRNFPLILESPSPNQTSLYFCASSLSWGGGLFFGSGTQLSVL.